These T cell receptor beta chains were read from a single sample in a study of low-dose radiotherapy and immunotherapy resistance in tumors. TCRdb re-called the reads with MiXCR, one entry per CDR3 protein. Of tens of thousands of distinct CDR3 sequences in the sample, less than 25% were seen once. Here the sequenced sample was PBMCs, taken after low-dose radiotherapy plus immunotherapy. The receptors were gathered from a female donor with ovarian cancer. CDR3s include the opening cysteine and the closing phenylalanine or tryptophan. Fields, in order: CDR3 protein, CDR3 DNA, V gene, CDR3 length, clone size, D gene, J gene. The D gene is left open where the match is weak. Clone size is shown for a subset of rows, as once, few, many or a class of expanded clone.

cdr3_aa: CASSLLGGGTYEQYF
cdr3_nt: TGCGCCAGCAGCTTGTTGGGGGGCGGTACCTACGAGCAGTACTTC
v_call: TRBV5-1
cdr3_length: 15
clone_size: many
d_call: -
j_call: TRBJ2-7

cdr3_aa: CAISGDRGAGGYAAKLFF
cdr3_nt: TGTGCCATCAGTGGCGACAGAGGGGCCGGCGGCTATGCGGCAAAACTGTTTTTT
v_call: TRBV10-3
cdr3_length: 18
clone_size: many
d_call: -
j_call: TRBJ1-4

cdr3_aa: CSARGPQGNTEAFF
cdr3_nt: TGCAGTGCTAGAGGGCCACAGGGGAACACTGAAGCTTTCTTT
v_call: TRBV20-1
cdr3_length: 14
clone_size: few
d_call: -
j_call: TRBJ1-1

cdr3_aa: CSAPHPGPTNTGELFF
cdr3_nt: TGCAGTGCTCCTCACCCGGGACCCACGAACACCGGGGAGCTGTTTTTT
v_call: TRBV20-1
cdr3_length: 16
clone_size: many
d_call: -
j_call: TRBJ2-2

cdr3_aa: CASSSYIEEDEQYF
cdr3_nt: TGTGCCAGCAGTTCCTACATTGAGGAAGACGAGCAGTACTTC
v_call: TRBV6-1
cdr3_length: 14
clone_size: many
d_call: -
j_call: TRBJ2-7

cdr3_aa: CASGLGQSGNTIYF
cdr3_nt: TGTGCTAGTGGTTTGGGACAGTCTGGAAACACCATATATTTT
v_call: TRBV12-5
cdr3_length: 14
clone_size: -
d_call: -
j_call: TRBJ1-3

cdr3_aa: CSARDDWQGQGEQFF
cdr3_nt: TGCAGTGCTAGGGATGACTGGCAGGGGCAGGGTGAGCAGTTCTTC
v_call: TRBV20-1
cdr3_length: 15
clone_size: many
d_call: -
j_call: TRBJ2-1

cdr3_aa: CASKGLAVTGELFF
cdr3_nt: TGTGCCAGTAAGGGACTAGCGGTCACCGGGGAGCTGTTTTTT
v_call: TRBV19
cdr3_length: 14
clone_size: many
d_call: TRBD2
j_call: TRBJ2-2

cdr3_aa: CASSDSPTTGELFF
cdr3_nt: TGTGCCAGCAGTGACAGTCCGACCACCGGGGAGCTGTTTTTT
v_call: TRBV6-4
cdr3_length: 14
clone_size: many
d_call: -
j_call: TRBJ2-2

cdr3_aa: CASTDRRQYF
cdr3_nt: TGCGCCAGTACCGACAGAAGGCAGTACTTC
v_call: TRBV10-1
cdr3_length: 10
clone_size: many
d_call: -
j_call: TRBJ2-7

cdr3_aa: CSVFGPLPGELFF
cdr3_nt: TGCAGCGTCTTCGGGCCCTTACCCGGGGAGCTGTTTTTT
v_call: TRBV29-1
cdr3_length: 13
clone_size: many
d_call: -
j_call: TRBJ2-2

cdr3_aa: CARPPGLCFGEQYF
cdr3_nt: TGTGCCAGACCCCCGGGACTCTGCTTCGGGGAGCAGTACTTC
v_call: TRBV21-1
cdr3_length: 14
clone_size: -
d_call: -
j_call: TRBJ2-7

cdr3_aa: CASSTTQGEGRNQPQHF
cdr3_nt: TGTGCCAGCAGCACAACCCAAGGAGAGGGACGGAATCAGCCCCAGCATTTT
v_call: TRBV7-9
cdr3_length: 17
clone_size: many
d_call: -
j_call: TRBJ1-5

cdr3_aa: CAISDPDGDSNTEAFF
cdr3_nt: TGTGCCATCAGTGACCCCGACGGGGACTCGAACACTGAAGCTTTCTTT
v_call: TRBV10-3
cdr3_length: 16
clone_size: many
d_call: -
j_call: TRBJ1-1

cdr3_aa: CAWSVRAPYEQYF
cdr3_nt: TGTGCCTGGAGTGTCCGGGCCCCCTACGAGCAGTACTTC
v_call: TRBV30
cdr3_length: 13
clone_size: many
d_call: -
j_call: TRBJ2-7

cdr3_aa: CASSLGQVNQPQHF
cdr3_nt: TGCGCCAGCAGCTTGGGACAGGTAAATCAGCCCCAGCATTTT
v_call: TRBV5-1
cdr3_length: 14
clone_size: many
d_call: -
j_call: TRBJ1-5

cdr3_aa: CASSDLVYEQYF
cdr3_nt: TGTGCCAGCAGTGACCTGGTCTACGAGCAGTACTTC
v_call: TRBV27
cdr3_length: 12
clone_size: many
d_call: -
j_call: TRBJ2-7

cdr3_aa: CASSRPLTGSVSPLHF
cdr3_nt: TGTGCCAGCAGCCGCCCCCTGACAGGGAGCGTCTCACCCCTCCACTTT
v_call: TRBV12-3/TRBV12-4
cdr3_length: 16
clone_size: -
d_call: TRBD1
j_call: TRBJ1-6

cdr3_aa: CSVPDSSTNEKLFF
cdr3_nt: TGCAGCGTTCCCGACAGTTCAACTAATGAAAAACTGTTTTTT
v_call: TRBV29-1
cdr3_length: 14
clone_size: many
d_call: -
j_call: TRBJ1-4

cdr3_aa: CSGSEGDSTQYF
cdr3_nt: TGCAGCGGCTCGGAAGGGGACTCCACGCAGTATTTT
v_call: TRBV29-1
cdr3_length: 12
clone_size: many
d_call: -
j_call: TRBJ2-3

cdr3_aa: CASSIDGDTEAFF
cdr3_nt: TGTGCCAGTAGTATCGACGGGGACACTGAAGCTTTCTTT
v_call: TRBV19
cdr3_length: 13
clone_size: many
d_call: -
j_call: TRBJ1-1

cdr3_aa: CASSALPPGPERPYNEQFF
cdr3_nt: TGTGCCAGTAGTGCCTTACCACCAGGACCGGAGAGGCCATACAATGAGCAGTTCTTC
v_call: TRBV19
cdr3_length: 19
clone_size: many
d_call: -
j_call: TRBJ2-1

cdr3_aa: CSARREQDLYEQYF
cdr3_nt: TGCAGTGCTAGGCGAGAACAGGACCTCTACGAGCAGTACTTC
v_call: TRBV20-1
cdr3_length: 14
clone_size: -
d_call: -
j_call: TRBJ2-7

cdr3_aa: CASRKRELGYNEQFF
cdr3_nt: TGTGCCAGCAGGAAGCGGGAGTTGGGCTACAATGAGCAGTTCTTC
v_call: TRBV12-3/TRBV12-4
cdr3_length: 15
clone_size: -
d_call: TRBD2
j_call: TRBJ2-1

cdr3_aa: CASSLGSEQYF
cdr3_nt: TGTGCCAGCAGTTTAGGGAGCGAGCAGTACTTC
v_call: TRBV28
cdr3_length: 11
clone_size: many
d_call: -
j_call: TRBJ2-7

cdr3_aa: CATSDGLGVGYTF
cdr3_nt: TGTGCCACCAGTGATGGACTAGGCGTCGGCTACACCTTC
v_call: TRBV24-1
cdr3_length: 13
clone_size: many
d_call: -
j_call: TRBJ1-2

cdr3_aa: CTSSTLAENEQFF
cdr3_nt: TGTACCAGCAGTACCCTAGCGGAGAATGAGCAGTTCTTC
v_call: TRBV28
cdr3_length: 13
clone_size: -
d_call: TRBD2
j_call: TRBJ2-1

cdr3_aa: CASSWGTGELETQYF
cdr3_nt: TGTGCCAGCAGCTGGGGGACAGGGGAATTGGAGACCCAGTACTTC
v_call: TRBV7-9
cdr3_length: 15
clone_size: many
d_call: TRBD1
j_call: TRBJ2-5

cdr3_aa: CASSPGGVASYNEQFF
cdr3_nt: TGTGCCAGCAGCCCCGGGGGGGTAGCCTCGTACAATGAGCAGTTCTTC
v_call: TRBV7-2
cdr3_length: 16
clone_size: many
d_call: TRBD2
j_call: TRBJ2-1

cdr3_aa: CASGRGEGSNQPQHF
cdr3_nt: TGTGCCAGCGGCCGCGGGGAAGGAAGCAATCAGCCCCAGCATTTT
v_call: TRBV28
cdr3_length: 15
clone_size: -
d_call: -
j_call: TRBJ1-5

cdr3_aa: CASQGGRPRTLHF
cdr3_nt: TGTGCCAGCCAAGGGGGGAGACCACGAACCCTCCACTTT
v_call: TRBV19
cdr3_length: 13
clone_size: many
d_call: -
j_call: TRBJ1-6

cdr3_aa: CASSLGQGASQPQHF
cdr3_nt: TGTGCCAGCAGCTTGGGACAGGGGGCAAGTCAGCCCCAGCATTTT
v_call: TRBV5-5
cdr3_length: 15
clone_size: -
d_call: TRBD1
j_call: TRBJ1-5

cdr3_aa: CASSQDGKPYGYTF
cdr3_nt: TGTGCCAGCAGCCAAGATGGGAAACCTTATGGCTACACCTTC
v_call: TRBV4-2
cdr3_length: 14
clone_size: -
d_call: -
j_call: TRBJ1-2

cdr3_aa: CASTPGQANYGYTF
cdr3_nt: TGTGCCAGCACCCCCGGACAGGCTAACTATGGCTACACCTTC
v_call: TRBV5-5
cdr3_length: 14
clone_size: many
d_call: TRBD1
j_call: TRBJ1-2

cdr3_aa: CASSALWGRDSRSGANVLTF
cdr3_nt: TGTGCCAGCAGCGCACTATGGGGTAGGGACTCCCGCTCTGGGGCCAACGTCCTGACTTTC
v_call: TRBV28
cdr3_length: 20
clone_size: medium-sized
d_call: -
j_call: TRBJ2-6

cdr3_aa: CASSQENYHTDTQYF
cdr3_nt: TGCGCCAGCAGCCAAGAAAACTACCACACAGATACGCAGTATTTT
v_call: TRBV4-3
cdr3_length: 15
clone_size: -
d_call: -
j_call: TRBJ2-3

cdr3_aa: CASSQFGGPRRTDTQYF
cdr3_nt: TGTGCCAGCAGCCAATTCGGGGGGCCAAGGCGCACAGATACGCAGTATTTT
v_call: TRBV12-3/TRBV12-4
cdr3_length: 17
clone_size: few
d_call: -
j_call: TRBJ2-3

cdr3_aa: CASSFRGGDTGELFF
cdr3_nt: TGTGCCAGCAGCTTCCGGGGAGGGGACACCGGGGAGCTGTTTTTT
v_call: TRBV7-9
cdr3_length: 15
clone_size: many
d_call: TRBD2
j_call: TRBJ2-2

cdr3_aa: CASSQDPPTQYF
cdr3_nt: TGTGCCAGCAGCCAAGATCCTCCTACGCAGTATTTT
v_call: TRBV3-1
cdr3_length: 12
clone_size: many
d_call: -
j_call: TRBJ2-3

cdr3_aa: CASREAGGISKGYTF
cdr3_nt: TGTGCCAGCAGGGAGGCAGGGGGCATTTCAAAAGGCTACACCTTC
v_call: TRBV12-3/TRBV12-4
cdr3_length: 15
clone_size: many
d_call: TRBD1
j_call: TRBJ1-2

cdr3_aa: CATSDSSPGAGYNEQFF
cdr3_nt: TGTGCCACCAGTGATTCCTCCCCAGGGGCAGGTTACAATGAGCAGTTCTTC
v_call: TRBV24-1
cdr3_length: 17
clone_size: many
d_call: -
j_call: TRBJ2-1

cdr3_aa: CAISQGITYSPLHF
cdr3_nt: TGTGCCATCAGTCAAGGAATAACTTATTCACCCCTCCACTTT
v_call: TRBV10-3
cdr3_length: 14
clone_size: -
d_call: -
j_call: TRBJ1-6

cdr3_aa: CASSPVTGGERETQYF
cdr3_nt: TGTGCCAGCAGCCCCGTGACAGGGGGAGAGAGAGAGACCCAGTACTTC
v_call: TRBV7-8
cdr3_length: 16
clone_size: many
d_call: TRBD1
j_call: TRBJ2-5

cdr3_aa: CASSLEGDPNTEAFF
cdr3_nt: TGCGCCAGCAGCTTGGAAGGGGACCCGAACACTGAAGCTTTCTTT
v_call: TRBV5-1
cdr3_length: 15
clone_size: few
d_call: -
j_call: TRBJ1-1

cdr3_aa: CASSLDVTGGDGYTF
cdr3_nt: TGTGCCAGCAGCTTAGACGTAACAGGGGGCGATGGCTACACCTTC
v_call: TRBV11-2
cdr3_length: 15
clone_size: many
d_call: TRBD1
j_call: TRBJ1-2

cdr3_aa: CASSPGGGVGTEAFF
cdr3_nt: TGTGCCAGCAGCCCAGGGGGGGGAGTTGGCACTGAAGCTTTCTTT
v_call: TRBV12-3/TRBV12-4
cdr3_length: 15
clone_size: medium-sized
d_call: TRBD1
j_call: TRBJ1-1

cdr3_aa: CASSSGTKDTQYF
cdr3_nt: TGTGCCAGCAGCTCCGGGACCAAGGATACGCAGTATTTT
v_call: TRBV6-4
cdr3_length: 13
clone_size: few
d_call: -
j_call: TRBJ2-3

cdr3_aa: CASSREGLAGEDTQYF
cdr3_nt: TGCGCCAGCAGCCGTGAGGGACTAGCGGGAGAAGATACGCAGTATTTT
v_call: TRBV5-1
cdr3_length: 16
clone_size: -
d_call: TRBD2
j_call: TRBJ2-3

cdr3_aa: CASSLVAEQYF
cdr3_nt: TGTGCCAGCAGCTTGGTAGCGGAACAGTACTTC
v_call: TRBV11-2
cdr3_length: 11
clone_size: many
d_call: -
j_call: TRBJ2-7

cdr3_aa: CASSQDPGGYEQYF
cdr3_nt: TGCGCCAGCAGCCAAGATCCTGGGGGGTACGAGCAGTACTTC
v_call: TRBV4-1
cdr3_length: 14
clone_size: few
d_call: -
j_call: TRBJ2-7